This entry is about one TCR beta chain. The authors made TCR beta libraries using UMI-labeled 5' RACE. TCRdb re-called the 5' RACE reads; every CDR3 protein appears as one record, without DNA. In total, the table holds several thousand distinct CDR3 sequences. The source of the sample is a study of human CD8 memory T cell subsets. Cells classed as stem-like memory CD8+ T cells (TSTEM) were CCR7+ PD-1- TIGIT-. The CDR3 consists of 13 residues. Germline values: CDR1 SNHLY, CDR2 FYNNEI. Sequenced: CD8+ stem-like memory T cells (TSCM and TCM) sorted from PBMCs. Specified subset: stem-like memory CD8 T cells (TSTEM), CCR7+ PD-1- TIGIT-. J is TRBJ2-7 and V is TRBV2; TCRdb indicates TRBD2, and absent DNA this call remains unverified. This clonotype was sampled from a human donor in good health. The CDR3 here is CASTGLAINEQYF.